The text below deals with one T cell receptor (beta chain). This clone's antigen is unknown. Per-base quality was not reported, and no clone a single base away is much larger than it. Donors were healthy HIV-negative adults with no recently reported acute infections or vaccinations. Every donor was a Caucasian adult residing in Nashville, Tennessee, USA. CD4+ T cells were enriched through magnetic negative selection, after which naive cells were positively selected on CD45RA and the remaining negative fraction served as the memory subset. Blood was obtained by leukapheresis, after which PBMCs were separated by Ficoll-Histopaque density gradient centrifugation and cryopreserved in liquid nitrogen vapor phase. Purity and quantity of every magnetically sorted T cell population were checked by analytical flow cytometry. Genomic DNA was isolated from each sorted fraction and quantified by UV absorbance on a Nanodrop 2000c.

This sample is drawn from a study of shared clonotypes between healthy human individuals (dated by TCRdb to between 2020 and 2021). Turning to the overall study: Three men and two women, aged 18 to 49 years, made up the cohort. Libraries were prepared and TCR repertoires were sequenced by different laboratories using diverse techniques, in order to increase sequencing depth and limit assay-specific biases. Per donor, three plates each were used for CD4 naive and CD4 memory, two for CD8 naive, and one for CD8 memory. Leukapheresis yielded between about 0.94 and 10 billion PBMCs per donor. Blood TCR repertoires of a handful of healthy adults were deeply sequenced to estimate repertoire size and the extent of clonotype sharing between individuals. What the authors observed across the whole study: Incomplete sequencing was indicated by rarefaction of sorted-subset datasets, despite the large sequencing depth. Across four donors, around 5.4% of naive CD4, roughly 3.5% of naive CD8, about 2% of memory CD4, and under 0.45% of memory CD8 clonotypes were shared. Sampling was restricted to blood, and TCR repertoires in tissues likely differ from the TCR repertoires found in blood. Pairwise subsampling led to the expectation that sequencing depth would affect the degree of clonotype sharing among donors. Because the study included a small number of donors, the genetic and exposure-history diversity represented was limited. Naive subsets generally had larger estimated clonotype richness than memory subsets did. Compared with non-shared clonotypes, clonotypes shared by all four sorted-subset donors had higher generation probabilities.

TCR CDR3 regions were amplified from genomic DNA by multiplex PCR using the deep immunoSEQ assay. Extracted genomic DNA from each cell subset was distributed evenly across all wells of several immunoSEQ 96-well plates, and each plate was treated as a replicate. For sorted subsets, roughly 190 ng of genomic DNA, equivalent to roughly 30,000 T cell genomes, went into each replicate PCR. Purified libraries were measured with a Qubit 3.0 fluorometer, size-checked on a Bioanalyzer 2100, and measured again with the KAPA Library Quantification kit. Every immunoSEQ 96-well plate was sequenced on a separate single-read 150-cycle Illumina NextSeq 550 flow cell. The study's processing was this. Because the immunoSEQ output held only junctional sequences and lacked quality scores, the filtering could not match the filtering applied to full-length reads. To assign V/J genes and CDR3, sequences were annotated using PyIR, a Python wrapper for IgBLAST v1.9, with IMGT germline references. Reads were filtered out if the reads had weak V/J assignments (E-value above 1e-6), no CDR3, stop codons, out-of-frame junctions, or ambiguous translated residues. V3J clonotypes were defined by identical inferred V gene, J gene, and CDR3 amino acid sequence. Percentage overlap between repertoires was calculated by dividing the number of shared unique clonotypes by the size of the smaller repertoire. Three approaches were used to assess repertoire richness: RTK rarefaction, the Chao1 estimator, and Recon v2.1 estimates of unobserved clonotypes. Generation probabilities were computed with OLGA for all TCRbeta clonotypes obtained by the gDNA method from several donors. This is the immuneACCESS table as TCRdb keeps it, with only in-frame sequences that have V and J called. A part of the clones is gone; compared with another copy, unresolved V genes explain less than half, and the rest is unexplained. V and J calls and clone size are given by that table; D and trimming were obtained from the DNA. The sample table holds millions of clones, of which around 95% were seen once. The ten largest clones add up to 0.1% to 0.15% of the sample.

Cut back by 2 bases and 6 bases, the V and J ends lie 16 bases apart. CDR1 and CDR2 are read off the germline V gene (reference sequence) as MNHEY and SMNVEV. The CDR3 starts with the cysteine, ends with the phenylalanine, and has 15 residues. This entry keeps only the CDR3 DNA: 45 bases, framed from base 1. Rearrangement joined TRBV27 to TRBJ2-5; TRBD1 is possibly the D segment (7 matching bases). This clonotype originated in a man aged 18 to 35 in good health. The sequenced sample was naive CD4+ T cells sorted from blood. The cell subset or site label on this specimen signifies: CD45RA+ positively selected. The DNA sequence is TGTGCCAGCAGTTTAATGTCCAGGGGGGAAAAGACCCAGTACTTC. Translated, this is CASSLMSRGEKTQYF.